This TCR beta chain derives from a study of shared clonotypes between healthy human individuals. Study context: A donor's plate count was three for CD4 naive and three for CD4 memory; CD8 naive had two and CD8 memory one.

Germline lookup yields CDR1 SEHNR and CDR2 FQNEAQ (reference sequence). This CDR3 is built from 11 residues. Trimming cost V 1 base and J 5 bases, with 0 bases left between them. TCRdb's copy holds only in-frame clones and misses some; the assay was immunoSEQ multiplex PCR. The data hold 1.6 million or so clones, with 96% observed a single time. A remark on this clone: Other DNA sequences from this sample encode an identical CDR3 as well.

This chain joins TRBV7-9 and TRBJ2-1, with D hard to call. Sequences were obtained from naive CD4+ T cells sorted from blood. Described subset: CD45RA+ positively selected. This sequence was found in a man between 25 and 39 years old in good health. CDR3 nucleotides: TGTGCCAGCAGCTTAGACAATGAGCAGTTCTTC. Translation gives CASSLDNEQFF.